This T cell receptor beta chain is drawn from a study of glioma-infiltrating T cells after dendritic cell vaccination. On the study more broadly: Treatment, given 2003 to 2012, was autologous tumor lysate-pulsed dendritic cell vaccination.

This CDR3 is 14 amino acids long. The V gene's germline CDR1 is SNHLY and CDR2 FYNNEI. The V segment lost 7 bases and the J segment 4 bases; nucleotides outside the gene matches: 9. The time point was: after dendritic cell vaccination, including at tumor progression/relapse. Primers: 60 V beta forward and 13 J beta reverse. Using immunoSEQ multiplex PCR, the repertoire was profiled, and TCRdb retains in-frame clones only, with some absent. The table includes 70,000 to 90,000 clones, less than 90% detected once. This sequence joins TRBV2 and TRBJ2-5; 7 bases map to TRBD1. This clonotype was obtained from a human donor with glioblastoma. The sample in question was blood, obtained after dendritic cell vaccination. CDR3 coding DNA: TGTGCCAGCACCGTAACTACAGGGGTAGAGACCCAGTACTTC. Its translation: CASTVTTGVETQYF.